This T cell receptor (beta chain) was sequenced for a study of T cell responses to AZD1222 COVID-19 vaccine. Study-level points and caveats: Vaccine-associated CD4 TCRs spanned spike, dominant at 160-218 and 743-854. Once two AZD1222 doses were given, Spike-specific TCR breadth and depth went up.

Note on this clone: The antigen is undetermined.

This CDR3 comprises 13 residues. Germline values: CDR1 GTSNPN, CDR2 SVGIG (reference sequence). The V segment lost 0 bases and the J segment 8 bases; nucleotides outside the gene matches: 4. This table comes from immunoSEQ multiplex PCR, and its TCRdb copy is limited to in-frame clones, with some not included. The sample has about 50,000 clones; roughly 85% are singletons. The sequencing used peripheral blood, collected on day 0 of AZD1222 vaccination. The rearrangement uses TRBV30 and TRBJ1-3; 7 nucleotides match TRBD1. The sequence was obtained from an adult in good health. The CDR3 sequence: CAWSVRDSHTIYF. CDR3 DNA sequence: TGTGCCTGGAGTGTAAGGGACAGCCACACCATATATTTT. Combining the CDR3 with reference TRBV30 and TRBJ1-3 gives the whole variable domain SQTIHQWPATLVQPVGSPLSLECTVEGTSNPNLYWYRQAAGRGLQLLFYSVGIGQISSEVPQNLSASRPQDRQFILSSKKLLLSDSGFYLCAWSVRDSHTIYFGEGSWLTVV.